A selection of T cell receptor beta chains follows, all from one sample in a study of CXCR3 chemokines and chemotherapy response in bladder cancer. TCRdb re-analysed the PCR reads in MiXCR, keeping a single row per CDR3 protein. The sample lists approximately 13,000 distinct CDR3 sequences; 9.5% to 15% were seen once. The sample was taken from a patient whose treatment included neoadjuvant chemotherapy. Source of these receptors: a human donor with bladder cancer that did not respond to neoadjuvant chemotherapy. Each CDR3 is given with its conserved first and last residue. A D gene is named only where the DNA matches it firmly. The listing skips clone size in some rows; elsewhere it reads once, few, many or a size class.

clone size	D gene	V gene	J gene	CDR3 protein	CDR3 DNA
many	.	TRBV18	TRBJ2-3	CASSARNTDTQYF	TGTGCCAGCTCAGCTCGAAACACAGATACGCAGTATTTT
few	TRBD1	TRBV20-1	TRBJ2-5	CSATGQGKQETQYF	TGCAGTGCTACCGGACAGGGCAAACAGGAGACCCAGTACTTC
many	.	TRBV18	TRBJ2-7	CASSLQGDEQYF	TGTGCCAGCTCGCTACAGGGCGATGAGCAGTACTTC
many	.	TRBV19	TRBJ2-6	CASSPGLSGANVLTF	TGTGCCAGTAGTCCTGGACTTTCTGGGGCCAACGTCCTGACTTTC
many	.	TRBV7-3	TRBJ1-1	CASSSMGDTEAFF	TGTGCCAGCAGCTCCATGGGTGACACTGAAGCTTTCTTT
many	.	TRBV19	TRBJ2-7	CASSPGGGIYEQYF	TGTGCCAGTAGTCCTGGAGGGGGCATCTACGAGCAGTACTTC
medium-sized	.	TRBV27	TRBJ2-2	CASSYFPSGLTNTGELFF	TGTGCCAGCAGTTACTTCCCGAGTGGACTTACGAACACCGGGGAGCTGTTTTTT
many	TRBD1	TRBV27	TRBJ1-1	CASFGTANTEAFF	TGTGCCAGCTTCGGGACAGCGAACACTGAAGCTTTCTTT
medium-sized	.	TRBV6-6	TRBJ2-3	CASSSPTDTQYF	TGTGCCAGCAGTTCGCCCACAGATACGCAGTATTTT
.	.	TRBV6-1	TRBJ2-5	CASSSGDQETQYF	TGTGCCAGCAGTTCGGGGGATCAAGAGACCCAGTACTTC
medium-sized	.	TRBV6-1	TRBJ2-7	CASSRDGISYEQYF	TGTGCCAGCAGTCGGGACGGAATCTCCTACGAGCAGTACTTC
medium-sized	TRBD1	TRBV6-1	TRBJ2-6	CASRRDRPYSGANVLTF	TGTGCCAGCAGGAGGGACAGGCCCTACTCTGGGGCCAACGTCCTGACTTTC
.	.	TRBV7-2	TRBJ1-1	CASSLAAGGETEAFF	TGTGCCAGCAGCTTAGCGGCGGGGGGTGAAACTGAAGCTTTCTTC
many	.	TRBV12-3/TRBV12-4	TRBJ1-2	CASRGGETDGYTF	TGTGCCAGCAGGGGAGGGGAGACCGATGGCTACACCTTC
many	TRBD1	TRBV27	TRBJ2-7	CASSFEDRGTYEQYF	TGTGCCAGCAGTTTCGAGGACAGGGGGACCTACGAGCAGTACTTC
many	TRBD1	TRBV7-9	TRBJ2-3	CASSLTTGGNTDTQYF	TGTGCCAGCAGCTTGACAACAGGGGGCAACACAGATACGCAGTATTTT
many	.	TRBV6-5	TRBJ2-6	CASRPSTRSGANVLTF	TGTGCCAGCAGACCATCAACGAGATCTGGGGCCAACGTCCTGACTTTC
few	TRBD2	TRBV20-1	TRBJ2-5	CSVMPGGTETQYF	TGCAGTGTCATGCCCGGGGGGACGGAGACCCAGTACTTC
many	.	TRBV19	TRBJ2-7	CASSGFSGEQYF	TGTGCCAGTTCAGGGTTTTCGGGCGAGCAGTACTTC
few	.	TRBV11-2	TRBJ2-7	CASSLGVTYEQYF	TGTGCCAGCAGCCTAGGCGTCACCTACGAGCAGTACTTC
medium-sized	.	TRBV6-2/TRBV6-3	TRBJ1-2	CASSYGGSANYGYTF	TGTGCCAGCAGTTACGGGGGTTCCGCTAACTATGGCTACACCTTC
.	.	TRBV9	TRBJ2-3	CASSVAGSGNTDTQYF	TGTGCCAGCAGCGTAGCTGGGAGCGGTAACACAGATACGCAGTATTTT
few	.	TRBV6-5	TRBJ1-5	CASSIDGDQPQHF	TGTGCCAGCAGTATTGATGGTGATCAGCCCCAGCATTTT
many	.	TRBV7-9	TRBJ1-1	CASSLAGGSRAFF	TGTGCCAGCAGCTTAGCGGGAGGGAGTCGGGCTTTCTTT
many	.	TRBV19	TRBJ1-4	CASKRTVGFVGELFF	TGTGCCAGTAAGCGGACCGTCGGCTTTGTAGGGGAACTGTTTTTT
medium-sized	TRBD2	TRBV27	TRBJ2-2	CASSLLAGGRSTGELFF	TGTGCCAGCAGTTTACTAGCGGGAGGTCGGAGTACCGGGGAGCTGTTTTTT
.	.	TRBV5-5	TRBJ2-1	CASSFEVFNEQFF	TGTGCCAGCAGCTTTGAAGTTTTCAATGAGCAGTTCTTC
many	.	TRBV13	TRBJ1-2	CASSFPRASNYGYTF	TGTGCCAGCAGCTTCCCAAGGGCCTCTAACTATGGCTACACCTTC
medium-sized	TRBD1	TRBV19	TRBJ1-3	CASSSGGGGNTIYF	TGTGCCAGTTCATCAGGGGGAGGAGGAAACACCATATATTTT
many	TRBD1	TRBV20-1	TRBJ1-1	CSATGTGNTEAFF	TGCAGTGCTACTGGGACAGGGAACACTGAAGCTTTCTTT
many	TRBD2	TRBV19	TRBJ2-3	CASSIELAGVKKDTQYF	TGTGCCAGTAGTATAGAATTGGCGGGGGTTAAGAAAGATACGCAGTATTTT
many	.	TRBV10-3	TRBJ1-5	CAIRRGTDQPQHF	TGTGCCATCAGGAGAGGGACGGATCAGCCCCAGCATTTT
.	TRBD2	TRBV9	TRBJ2-1	CASSLGLVNEQFF	TGTGCCAGCAGCCTTGGACTAGTCAATGAGCAGTTCTTC
few	.	TRBV27	TRBJ2-2	CASMELANTGELFF	TGTGCCAGCATGGAACTAGCGAACACCGGGGAGCTGTTTTTT
many	.	TRBV12-3/TRBV12-4	TRBJ1-6	CATAQGYNSPLHF	TGTGCCACCGCACAGGGATATAATTCACCCCTCCACTTT
.	.	TRBV20-1	TRBJ1-5	CSARTGQLRGGNQPQHF	TGCAGTGCTAGAACTGGACAGCTTCGGGGGGGCAATCAGCCCCAGCATTTT
many	TRBD1	TRBV27	TRBJ2-5	CASSLGQPRETQYF	TGTGCCAGCAGTTTGGGACAGCCTAGGGAGACCCAGTACTTC
many	TRBD1	TRBV10-3	TRBJ1-5	CAISDYWTGENQPQHF	TGTGCCATCAGTGACTATTGGACAGGGGAGAATCAGCCCCAGCATTTT
many	TRBD1	TRBV6-5	TRBJ1-1	CASSRRQGVIGMNTEAFF	TGTGCCAGCAGCCGACGACAGGGTGTTATTGGGATGAACACTGAAGCTTTCTTT
many	.	TRBV7-2	TRBJ2-5	CASSLYEGQETQYF	TGTGCCAGCAGCTTGTACGAGGGACAAGAGACCCAGTACTTC
.	.	TRBV4-1	TRBJ1-3	CASSPSSSFSGNTIYF	TGCGCCAGCAGTCCTAGTTCATCCTTCTCTGGAAACACCATATATTTT